The TCR beta chain under discussion was sequenced for a study of CD8+CD57+ T cells in acquired aplastic anemia. The authors sequenced patients whose flow cytometry had shown CD8+CD57+ cell expansion. Every patient had severe acquired aplastic anemia. Germline V lookup: CDR1 LGHDT, CDR2 YNNKEL (reference sequence). Trimming left V 1 base short and J 5 bases short, with 3 bases between. The CDR3 runs to 12 residues. TCR beta VDJ combinations and CDR3 sequences were profiled from genomic DNA. In TCRdb, the reads were re-called with MiXCR into one record per CDR3 protein. Among under 500,000 distinct CDR3 sequences listed, around a third were seen once. This clonotype showed up many times.

The source of this sequence is a human donor with aplastic anemia. The sequencing sample was made of sorted CD4+, CD8+, or CD8+CD57+ T cells (not recorded which) from PBMCs. The V and J genes are TRBV3-1 and TRBJ1-5; D is undetermined. The CDR3: CASSQGDQPQHF. The CDR3 DNA reads TGTGCCAGCAGCCAAGGGGATCAGCCCCAGCATTTT.